The rows below give T cell receptor beta chains drawn from one sample of a study of Graves' ophthalmopathy and Graves' hyperthyroidism. TCRdb re-called the multiplex PCR reads through MiXCR, storing one row per CDR3 protein. The sample records 350,000 to 400,000 distinct CDR3 sequences, about 16% being singletons. Material for sequencing was peripheral blood. The receptors come from a woman aged 18-30 years with Graves' ophthalmopathy. CDR3s include the opening cysteine and the closing phenylalanine or tryptophan. A D gene is named only where the DNA matches it firmly. Only some rows state a clone size, as once, few, many or a class for expanded clones.

.	many	TRBV16	TRBJ1-2	TGTGCCAGCAGCCAATCGTCCGGCTACACCTTC	CASSQSSGYTF
.	many	TRBV19	TRBJ2-7	TGTGCCAGTAGTATCGACAGCCTCTACGAGCAGTACTTC	CASSIDSLYEQYF
.	many	TRBV29-1	TRBJ2-2	TGCAGCGGTGTCACCGGTCACGGGGAGCTGTTTTTT	CSGVTGHGELFF
TRBD1	many	TRBV20-1	TRBJ2-7	TGCAGTGCTCCAACCGGGACAGACTTTTACGAGCAGTACTTC	CSAPTGTDFYEQYF
TRBD1	many	TRBV20-1	TRBJ1-6	TGCAGTGCTAGAGTCGGACAGGGGCCGTCACCCCTCCACTTT	CSARVGQGPSPLHF
.	many	TRBV6-5	TRBJ1-1	TGTGCCAGCAGTCAGAGGGGGTTGGGCACTGAAGCTTTCTTT	CASSQRGLGTEAFF
.	many	TRBV19	TRBJ2-2	TGTGCCAGTAGAGGGATCGGGGAGCTGTTTTTT	CASRGIGELFF
TRBD1	many	TRBV6-1	TRBJ2-5	TGTGCCACCCACAGGGGAGAACTTCGAGAGACCCAGTACTTC	CATHRGELRETQYF
.	many	TRBV19	TRBJ1-2	TGTGCCAGTAGTATAGTAGAGCAGCACTATGGCTACACCTTC	CASSIVEQHYGYTF
.	few	TRBV6-1	TRBJ1-5	TGTGCCAGCAGTGAGGGAGGCGGTTATCAGCCCCAGCATTTT	CASSEGGGYQPQHF
TRBD1	many	TRBV10-3	TRBJ2-7	TGTGCCATCAGTGAGAAGACAGGGACCTACGAGCAGTACTTC	CAISEKTGTYEQYF
.	.	TRBV5-1	TRBJ1-1	TGCGCCAGCAGCTCCATGGGATCGAACACTGAAGCTTTCTTT	CASSSMGSNTEAFF
.	many	TRBV5-1	TRBJ1-1	TGCGCCAGCAGCGGGGGACTCGGGAACACTGAAGCTTTCTTT	CASSGGLGNTEAFF
.	.	TRBV6-5	TRBJ1-5	TGTGCCAGCAGTTACGATCAGAACAATCAGCCCCAGCATTTT	CASSYDQNNQPQHF
TRBD1	.	TRBV12-3/TRBV12-4	TRBJ1-2	TGTGCCAGCAGCCCCCGGGACAGCGATGGCTACACCTTC	CASSPRDSDGYTF
.	.	TRBV6-1	TRBJ2-7	TGTGCCAGCAGCGCCGGACAGATCTACGAGCAGTACTTC	CASSAGQIYEQYF
TRBD2	many	TRBV7-9	TRBJ2-7	TGTGCCACCGGACTAGCGGGAGGCTACGAGCAGTACTTC	CATGLAGGYEQYF
.	.	TRBV12-3/TRBV12-4	TRBJ1-6	TGTGCCAGCAGTTTAGGGATCGCGTCTTATAATTCACCCCTCCACTTT	CASSLGIASYNSPLHF
.	many	TRBV5-6	TRBJ1-5	TGTGCCAGCAGCCGAACCGACCAGCCCCAGCATTTT	CASSRTDQPQHF
.	many	TRBV20-1	TRBJ2-7	TGCAGTGCTGGCGACATAGCAGTCTACGAGCAGTACTTC	CSAGDIAVYEQYF
TRBD1	many	TRBV29-1	TRBJ1-2	TGCAGCGTTGCCGGGACAGGGGGGAACTATGGCTACACCTTC	CSVAGTGGNYGYTF
.	many	TRBV7-7	TRBJ2-7	TGTGCTAGCAGCACCGGGACCTCCGACGAGCAGTACTTC	CASSTGTSDEQYF
.	few	TRBV12-3/TRBV12-4	TRBJ2-7	TGTGCCAGCAGTTTCCCTGCGTGGGGGACCTACGAGCAGTACTTC	CASSFPAWGTYEQYF
TRBD1	many	TRBV28	TRBJ1-6	TGTGCCAGCAGTTTAACCCCGCCGGGACAGTATAATTCACCCCTCCACTTT	CASSLTPPGQYNSPLHF
.	many	TRBV12-3/TRBV12-4	TRBJ2-7	TGTGCCAGCAGTTTCTTCTCTCAGCTCGAGCAGTACTTC	CASSFFSQLEQYF
.	many	TRBV6-1	TRBJ2-7	TGTGCCAGCAGTCCTACGGGCCCTAGACCCTACGAGCAGTACTTC	CASSPTGPRPYEQYF
TRBD1	many	TRBV7-2	TRBJ2-7	TGTGCCAGCAGCCCAGACAGGGGCTACGAGCAGTACTTC	CASSPDRGYEQYF
TRBD2	many	TRBV20-1	TRBJ2-7	TGCAGTGCCACGGGACTAGCGTCGGGTGAGCAGTACTTC	CSATGLASGEQYF